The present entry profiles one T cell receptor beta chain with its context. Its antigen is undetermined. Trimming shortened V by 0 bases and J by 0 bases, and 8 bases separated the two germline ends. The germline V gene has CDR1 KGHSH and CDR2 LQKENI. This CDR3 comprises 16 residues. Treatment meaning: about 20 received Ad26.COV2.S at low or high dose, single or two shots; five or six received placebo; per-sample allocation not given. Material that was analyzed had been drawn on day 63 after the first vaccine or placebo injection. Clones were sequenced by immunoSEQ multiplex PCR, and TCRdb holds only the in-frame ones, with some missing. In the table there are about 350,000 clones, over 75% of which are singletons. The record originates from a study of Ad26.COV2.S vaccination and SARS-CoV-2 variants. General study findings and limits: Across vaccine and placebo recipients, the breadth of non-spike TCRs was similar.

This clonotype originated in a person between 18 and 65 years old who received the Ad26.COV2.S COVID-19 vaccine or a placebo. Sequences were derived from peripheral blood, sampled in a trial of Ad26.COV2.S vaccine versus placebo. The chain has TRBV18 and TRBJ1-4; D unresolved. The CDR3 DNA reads TGTGCCAGCTCACCACCCATCAGAACAACTAATGAAAAACTGTTTTTT. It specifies CASSPPIRTTNEKLFF. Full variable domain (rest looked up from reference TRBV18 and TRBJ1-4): NAGVMQNPRHLVRRRGQEARLRCSPMKGHSHVYWYRQLPEEGLKFMVYLQKENIIDESGMPKERFSAEFPKEGPSILRIQQVVRGDSAAYFCASSPPIRTTNEKLFFGSGTQLSVL.